A selection of T cell receptor beta chains follows, all from one sample in a study of T cell changes during pregnancy in multiple sclerosis. Sequencing used immunoSEQ multiplex PCR; TCRdb keeps in-frame clones, though not all of them. The sample includes fewer than 85,000 clones, about 93% seen only once; the top ten take 1.5% to 2%. The sequences come from peripheral blood, collected in the first trimester of pregnancy. The origin of the receptors is a female donor in good health, enrolled as a control in a pregnancy study. Both conserved end residues are part of each CDR3.

CDR3	V	J
CASSYGGRAKVGETQYF	TRBV5-6	TRBJ2-5
CASSSMSGADTQYF	TRBV6-5	TRBJ2-3
CASSVERGRYNEQFF	TRBV9	TRBJ2-1
CASSLGTGGAYTQYF	TRBV7-2	TRBJ2-3
CASSPYRESTEAFF	TRBV28	TRBJ1-1
CASSRTGGSGANVLTF	TRBV4-2	TRBJ2-6
CASSSEPGTSGRATTGELFF	TRBV7-6	TRBJ2-2
CASSSPGDRVYNGQFF	TRBV7-9	TRBJ2-1
CATSRDKTSGRAGELFF	TRBV15	TRBJ2-2
CASSVGGHNTDTQYF	TRBV9	TRBJ2-3
CASSLGPGEQYF	TRBV11-2	TRBJ2-7
CASSPSGGGEKLFF	TRBV7-9	TRBJ1-4
CASRLEEGLAKNIQYF	TRBV12-2	TRBJ2-4
CASSDGAGNQPQHF	TRBV6-1	TRBJ1-5
CASSPRYPVWGYTF	TRBV28	TRBJ1-2
CASSLGQEDTGELFF	TRBV5-1	TRBJ2-2
CASSRTSGSSLETQYF	TRBV5-5	TRBJ2-5
CATSSDDRKSSYEQYF	TRBV15	TRBJ2-7
CASSLLTGYGGYGYTF	TRBV5-5	TRBJ1-2
CASSPNWGEETQYF	TRBV11-2	TRBJ2-5
CASSELADGSYNEQFF	TRBV2	TRBJ2-1
CASSQDRGLVTDTQYF	TRBV4-1	TRBJ2-3
CASSVEGGPNTGELFF	TRBV9	TRBJ2-2
CASSVTGTGDEQYF	TRBV19	TRBJ2-7
CASSRKAGAVETQYF	TRBV7-7	TRBJ2-5
CASSQDPGSGELFF	TRBV4-1	TRBJ2-2
CASSGSEQYF	TRBV6-1	TRBJ2-7
CASSLAGARTDTQYF	TRBV7-2	TRBJ2-3
CASSSGQAVSYEQYF	TRBV5-1	TRBJ2-7
CASSLGSGSRGDTQYF	TRBV5-1	TRBJ2-3
CASSPGLASVDTQYF	TRBV18	TRBJ2-3
CASSLESSGYSYEQYF	TRBV5-1	TRBJ2-7
CASSLGQGIYEQYF	TRBV5-1	TRBJ2-7
CASSLVPGNTGELFF	TRBV5-1	TRBJ2-2
CASSRGQSYEQYF	TRBV4-2	TRBJ2-7
CASSSIAGGFYEQYF	TRBV19	TRBJ2-7
CASSYSSGTGYYGYTF	TRBV6-5	TRBJ1-2
CASSLIQFIRASDYEQYF	TRBV7-2	TRBJ2-7
CASGSSGSQEAQYF	TRBV5-1	TRBJ2-5
CASSPFFTSAQETQYF	TRBV18	TRBJ2-5
CSVEDPTSGRADTQYF	TRBV29-1	TRBJ2-3
CASTSGTGTGANVLTF	TRBV9	TRBJ2-6
CASSLLAGAYEQYF	TRBV28	TRBJ2-7
CASRFSGASNEKLFF	TRBV11-2	TRBJ1-4
CASGYGGVEQYF	TRBV12-5	TRBJ2-7
CASSVGGTGGGNTEAFF	TRBV9	TRBJ1-1